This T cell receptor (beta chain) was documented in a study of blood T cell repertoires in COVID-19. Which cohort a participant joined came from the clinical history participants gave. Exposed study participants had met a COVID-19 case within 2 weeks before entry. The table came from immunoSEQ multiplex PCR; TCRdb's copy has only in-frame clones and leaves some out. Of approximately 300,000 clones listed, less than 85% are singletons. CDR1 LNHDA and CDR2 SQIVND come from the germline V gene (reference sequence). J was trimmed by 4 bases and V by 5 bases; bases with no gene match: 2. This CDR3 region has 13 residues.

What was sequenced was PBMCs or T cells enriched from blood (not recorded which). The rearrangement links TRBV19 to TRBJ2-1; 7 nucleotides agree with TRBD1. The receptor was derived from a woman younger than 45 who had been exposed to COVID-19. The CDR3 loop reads CASSATGYNEQFF. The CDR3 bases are TGTGCCAGTAGTGCGACAGGGTACAATGAGCAGTTCTTC.